Presented here are 26 T cell receptor beta chains from one specimen sequenced in a study of T cells expressing NK-cell markers. TCRdb reprocessed the 5' RACE reads and keeps a single row for each CDR3 protein, giving no DNA. The sample totals about 170,000 distinct CDR3 sequences. Specimen: blood T cells: a sorted CD56 or NKG2C T cell subset, CD4+ or CD8+ T cells, or bulk PBMC T cells (not recorded which). The receptors were gathered from a man between 18 and 69 years old in good health.

The chain combines TRBV7-9 with TRBJ2-3; TCRdb's assignment of TRBD1 cannot be checked, as there is no DNA. The CDR3 contains 16 residues. Germline lookup yields CDR1 SEHNR and CDR2 FQNEAQ (reference sequence). The CDR3 sequence: CASSLTGPPGTDTQYF.

This rearrangement joins TRBV3-1 to TRBJ1-2; the D call from TCRdb, TRBD1, cannot be confirmed without DNA. CDR1 is LGHDT and CDR2 is YNNKEL in the germline V gene (reference sequence). The CDR3 is 16 amino acids. CDR3 in amino acids: CASSQGQTGAFGGYTF.

This chain links TRBV5-1 with TRBJ2-1. CDR1 SGHRS and CDR2 YFSETQ come from the germline V gene. CDR3 length equals 12 residues. The CDR3 here is CASSLPSYEQFF.

J is TRBJ2-6 and V is TRBV13; absent DNA, TCRdb's TRBD1 call cannot be checked. Germline V gene data show CDR1 as PRHDT and CDR2 as FYEKMQ (reference sequence). This CDR3 comprises 18 residues. The CDR3 sequence is CASSLRQASGSGANVLTF.

V and J are TRBV20-1 and TRBJ2-7. There are 15 residues in the CDR3. Germline-derived CDR1 and CDR2 are DFQATT and SNEGSKA (reference sequence). CDR3 sequence reads: CSARDLSESSYEQYF.

The chain is built from TRBV29-1 and TRBJ2-5; TCRdb calls TRBD1, which cannot be checked without DNA. The CDR3 runs to 13 residues. The germline gives CDR1 SQVTM, CDR2 ANQGSEA. This CDR3 reads CSVEDPRGETQYF.

V is TRBV7-8 and J is TRBJ2-1; the TCRdb call, TRBD1, lacks DNA for checking. The CDR3 length is 13 residues. Germline CDR1 reads SGHVS; CDR2 reads FQNEAQ. The CDR3 region is CASSPPAKPEQFF. Complete variable domain (other parts from reference TRBV7-8 and TRBJ2-1): GAGVSQSPRYKVAKRGQDVALRCDPISGHVSLFWYQQALGQGPEFLTYFQNEAQLDKSGLPSDRFFAERPEGSVSTLKIQRTQQEDSAVYLCASSPPAKPEQFFGPGTRLTVL.

The chain employs TRBV5-1 and TRBJ2-3; checking the TCRdb D call of TRBD2 is not possible without DNA. This CDR3 has 16 residues. Germline-derived CDR1 and CDR2 are SGHRS and YFSETQ. The CDR3 reads CASSTTSGGYTDTQYF.

The chain recombines TRBV2 with TRBJ1-3. The CDR3 loop spans 16 amino acids. In germline, CDR1 is SNHLY, CDR2 FYNNEI. The CDR3 sequence: CASSEREESSGNTIYF.

The rearrangement joins TRBV30 to TRBJ2-7. CDR1 is GTSNPN and CDR2 is SVGIG in the germline V gene (reference sequence). The CDR3 totals 12 residues. CDR3 sequence: CAWSVAGYEQYF.

This chain links TRBV12-5 with TRBJ1-5; without DNA, the TCRdb call of TRBD1 cannot be checked. Germline assignment: CDR1 LGHNT and CDR2 FRNRAP. The CDR3 consists of 15 residues. CDR3 sequence reads: CASGFRGRGFQPQHF.

The genes are TRBV20-1 and TRBJ2-1; TCRdb lists TRBD1, though no DNA is available to test this call. The V gene's germline CDR1 is DFQATT and CDR2 SNEGSKA (reference sequence). The length of the CDR3 is 14 residues. The CDR3 loop reads CSAPDGGTYNEQFF.

The J gene is TRBJ2-5, the V gene TRBV29-1; TCRdb's D gene call, TRBD1, goes unchecked for lack of DNA. The CDR3 is 14 residues long. CDR1 is SQVTM and CDR2 is ANQGSEA in the germline V gene. CDR3 loop: CSVEGGQGRETQYF.

This rearrangement joins TRBV7-6 to TRBJ2-2; TCRdb gives TRBD1 as the D gene, but with no DNA this cannot be confirmed. The CDR3 loop spans 15 amino acids. The germline V gene has CDR1 SGHVS and CDR2 FNYEAQ. The CDR3 spells CASSLVRGDTGELFF.

V and J are TRBV5-6 and TRBJ2-1; TCRdb designates TRBD2, a call that cannot be tested without DNA. This CDR3 spans 18 amino acids. The germline V gene encodes CDR1 SGHDT and CDR2 YYEEEE. The CDR3 loop is CASSLAASGPSSYNEQFF.

The chain employs TRBV2 and TRBJ1-1; TCRdb's D call of TRBD1 is untestable without DNA. The CDR3 runs to 13 residues. CDR1 SNHLY and CDR2 FYNNEI come from the germline V gene. The CDR3 protein is CAQQPPGETEAFF. Together with reference TRBV2 and TRBJ1-1, the CDR3 gives the full variable domain: EPEVTQTPSHQVTQMGQEVILRCVPISNHLYFYWYRQILGQKVEFLVSFYNNEISEKSEIFDDQFSVERPDGSNFTLKIRSTKLEDSAMYFCAQQPPGETEAFFGQGTRLTVV.

This sequence joins TRBV4-2 and TRBJ1-2. The V gene's germline CDR1 is LGHNA and CDR2 YNFKEQ. The CDR3 totals 14 residues. The CDR3 sequence: CASSQELRSQGYTF.

The chain has TRBV28 and TRBJ2-3; no DNA is available, so the TRBD2 call from TCRdb remains unchecked. This CDR3 is built from 15 residues. Germline V gene sequence: CDR1 MDHEN, CDR2 SYDVKM. CDR3 protein: CASSFNQPSWDTQYF.

The V call is TRBV27, the J call TRBJ1-5. Germline loops: CDR1 MNHEY, CDR2 SMNVEV (reference sequence). This CDR3 contains 15 residues. The chain's CDR3 is CASSLNIPHSQPQHF.

This chain links TRBV27 with TRBJ1-2. The CDR3 totals 13 residues. Per the germline V gene, CDR1 is MNHEY and CDR2 is SMNVEV (reference sequence). This CDR3 is CASSLQVNYGYTF.

The chain joins TRBV3-1 to TRBJ2-5; the TRBD1 assignment by TCRdb is unverifiable without DNA. Germline V gene sequence: CDR1 LGHDT, CDR2 YNNKEL (reference sequence). The CDR3 is 18 amino acids. The CDR3 here is CASRHFPTTGGALETQYF.

The chain carries TRBV4-2 and TRBJ2-1; without DNA, the TCRdb call of TRBD1 cannot be checked. The CDR3 length is 13 residues. The germline V gene has CDR1 LGHNA and CDR2 YNFKEQ. The CDR3: CASSQERWDPQFF.

This chain links TRBV21-1 with TRBJ1-1; TCRdb designates TRBD1, a call that cannot be tested without DNA. TRBV21-1 is noted as a pseudogene. The CDR3 covers 18 residues. The CDR3 loop reads CASSPGPWDRVPNTEAFF.

This CDR3 is CASSSDRRGDGYTF. The gene calls are TRBV12-3 or TRBV12-4 and TRBJ1-2; TCRdb's assignment of TRBD1 cannot be checked, as there is no DNA. The CDR3 consists of 14 residues.

The chain recombines TRBV27 with TRBJ2-1. The CDR3 length is 13 residues. From germline, CDR1 is MNHEY and CDR2 SMNVEV (reference sequence). The CDR3 protein is CASGESSYNEQFF.

This chain links TRBV20-1 with TRBJ1-5. The CDR3 is made up of 14 amino acids. The germline V gene has CDR1 DFQATT and CDR2 SNEGSKA (reference sequence). This CDR3 is CSARDDRVYQPQHF.